This TCR beta chain was sequenced for a study of blood T cells in healthy people across ages. General study results and limits: Per million T cells, TCR beta diversity dropped about linearly as age rose. Greater diversity and more naive CD4+ cells were seen in long-lived donors than in aged donors.

CDR1 and CDR2 from the germline V gene are MNHEY and SVGEGT. The CDR3 contains 12 residues. V was cut by 4 bases and J by 6 bases, with 8 bases left in between. There are a few counts of this clonotype. Its antigen is not known. Sample-barcoded 5' priming and a J-beta primer mix drove a second PCR of roughly 6 to 12 cycles. TCRdb re-derived calls from the 5' RACE reads in MiXCR, one entry per CDR3 protein. The sample carries 1.4 million or so distinct CDR3 sequences, approximately 42% recorded once. The sample was blood. The sequence came from a woman between 18 and 29 years old in good health. The gene calls are TRBV6-2 or TRBV6-3 and TRBJ2-3; D gene uncertain. CDR3 region: CASSSVFDTQYF. As DNA, the CDR3 is TGTGCCAGCAGTTCAGTTTTTGATACGCAGTATTTT.